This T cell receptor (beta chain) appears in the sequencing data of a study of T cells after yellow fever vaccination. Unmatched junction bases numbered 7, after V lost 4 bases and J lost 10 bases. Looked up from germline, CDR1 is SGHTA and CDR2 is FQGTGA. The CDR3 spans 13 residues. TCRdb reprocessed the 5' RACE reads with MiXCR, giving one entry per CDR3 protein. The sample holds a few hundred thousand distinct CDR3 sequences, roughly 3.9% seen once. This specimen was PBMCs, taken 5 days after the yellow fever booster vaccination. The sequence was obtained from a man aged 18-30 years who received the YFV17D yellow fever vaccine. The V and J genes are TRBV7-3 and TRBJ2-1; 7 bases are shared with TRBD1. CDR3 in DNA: TGTGCCAGCAGCTACTCCCCGGGACAGGAGCAGTTCTTC. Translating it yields CASSYSPGQEQFF.